A selection of T cell receptor beta chains follows, all from one sample in a study of shared clonotypes between healthy human individuals. Measured with immunoSEQ multiplex PCR; TCRdb has only the in-frame clones, and not every one. This table has 2 million to 2.5 million clones, approximately 95% appearing once. Sample: naive CD8+ T cells sorted from blood. The receptors here all came from a man between 18 and 35 years old in good health. Both conserved end residues are part of each CDR3. D genes are given only for firm matches. Expanded clones are given a class, and other clones once, few, many or no size at all.

>.|.|TRBJ2-1|15|TRBV27
TGTGCCAGCAGTTTTCTGAGGGATCCTGCGAATGAGCAGTTCTTC
CASSFLRDPANEQFF
>.|.|TRBJ2-7|14|TRBV27
TGTGCCAGCAGTCCGTACAGGGGGGGATACGAGCAGTACTTC
CASSPYRGGYEQYF
>.|.|TRBJ2-7|19|TRBV7-9
TGTGCCAGCAGCCCTCAAAGCACGGGGTCCAGGGGAATCTCCTACGAGCAGTACTTC
CASSPQSTGSRGISYEQYF
>TRBD1|once|TRBJ1-1|12|TRBV7-9
TGTGCCAGCAGTACAGGGGGCACTGAAGCTTTCTTT
CASSTGGTEAFF
>.|.|TRBJ2-3|14|TRBV19
TGTGCCAGTAGTATCCGGCCTGACACAGATACGCAGTATTTT
CASSIRPDTDTQYF
>.|.|TRBJ2-1|13|TRBV4-1
TGCGCCAGCAGCCAAGCGGGCTACAATGAGCAGTTCTTC
CASSQAGYNEQFF
>.|once|TRBJ1-6|17|TRBV6-1
TGTGCCAGCAGTGAAGCCCCAGGGTACTCCTATAATTCACCCCTCCACTTT
CASSEAPGYSYNSPLHF
>TRBD1|.|TRBJ2-7|16|TRBV19
TGTGCCAGTAGTCCCGAGGCGTCCAGGGGGTCCTACGAGCAGTACTTC
CASSPEASRGSYEQYF
>.|.|TRBJ1-2|14|TRBV14
TGTGCCAGCAGCCTTGCAGATTGGGATTATGGCTACACCTTC
CASSLADWDYGYTF
>TRBD2|.|TRBJ2-2|17|TRBV27
TGTGCCAGCAGTTTAGAACTAGCGGGAGTTTGGGCCGGGGAGCTGTTTTTT
CASSLELAGVWAGELFF
>TRBD1|.|TRBJ2-3|15|TRBV7-9
TGTGCCGGAGTACAACCGGGACAGAGCACAGATACGCAGTATTTT
CAGVQPGQSTDTQYF
>TRBD2|.|TRBJ2-3|18|TRBV19
TGTGCCAGTAGTTCTAGCGGGAGTCCCACTTTTGTAACAGATACGCAGTATTTT
CASSSSGSPTFVTDTQYF
>.|.|TRBJ2-7|13|TRBV7-9
TGTGCCAGCAGCTTACAGGAGAGCTACGAGCAGTACTTC
CASSLQESYEQYF
>.|.|TRBJ2-7|13|TRBV11-2
TGTGCCAGCAGCCGGCGGGGCATCTACGAGCAGTACTTC
CASSRRGIYEQYF
>TRBD2|.|TRBJ2-7|16|TRBV11-2
TGTGCCAGCAGCTCATTACCAGGACTAGCGTCATACGAGCAGTACTTC
CASSSLPGLASYEQYF
>.|.|TRBJ2-7|14|TRBV5-1
TGCGCCAGCAGCTTGGGGCAGGGGCACCACGAGCAGTACTTC
CASSLGQGHHEQYF
>TRBD1|.|TRBJ2-7|12|TRBV7-6
TGTGCCAGCAGCCCGACAGGGCGCGAGCAGTACTTC
CASSPTGREQYF
>.|.|TRBJ2-7|12|TRBV9
TGTGCCGTATACAGGGGGGGCTACGAGCAGTACTTC
CAVYRGGYEQYF
>TRBD2|.|TRBJ2-5|13|TRBV19
TGTGCCAGTGGGACTAGCGGGGGAAAGACCCAGTACTTC
CASGTSGGKTQYF
>.|.|TRBJ1-1|14|TRBV4-3
TGCGCCAGCAGCCAAGCGGGGGGAGAGGCTGAAGCTTTCTTT
CASSQAGGEAEAFF
>TRBD2|.|TRBJ2-3|17|TRBV15
TGTGCCACCAGCAGAGATAGCGGGAGGGCCGGGGCAGATACGCAGTATTTT
CATSRDSGRAGADTQYF
>TRBD2|.|TRBJ2-7|19|TRBV11-2
TGTGCCAGCAGCTTAGAAATTGTTTGGGTTCCTAGCGGGAGTTACGAGCAGTACTTC
CASSLEIVWVPSGSYEQYF
>.|.|TRBJ1-1|15|TRBV4-2
TGTGCCAGCAGCCAAGAGGATATAGGCGGGACTGAAGCTTTCTTT
CASSQEDIGGTEAFF
>.|.|TRBJ2-3|17|TRBV5-4
TGTGCCAGCACCCCTAGTACAGACTCGTTTCGGACAGATACGCAGTATTTT
CASTPSTDSFRTDTQYF
>TRBD1|.|TRBJ2-7|13|TRBV7-8
TGTGCCAGCAGCTTAAACAGGGGAAACGAGCAGTACTTC
CASSLNRGNEQYF
>.|.|TRBJ2-3|15|TRBV27
TGTGCCAGCAGTTTATCTTTAGAGGGGACAGATACGCAGTATTTT
CASSLSLEGTDTQYF
>.|.|TRBJ2-2|15|TRBV7-9
TGTGCCAGCAGCTCCTTAAAAGAGAACACCGGGGAGCTGTTTTTT
CASSSLKENTGELFF
>TRBD2|.|TRBJ2-7|13|TRBV27
TGTGCCAGCGCGACTAGCGACACCTACGAGCAGTACTTC
CASATSDTYEQYF
>TRBD2|.|TRBJ2-7|17|TRBV27
TGTGCCAGCAGTCCCCTAGGGACTAGCGCCTGGGCCTACGAGCAGTACTTC
CASSPLGTSAWAYEQYF
>.|.|TRBJ1-1|13|TRBV19
TGTGCCAGTAGTATAGTCAAGAACACTGAAGCTTTCTTT
CASSIVKNTEAFF
>TRBD2|.|TRBJ2-7|16|TRBV27
TGTGCCAGCAGTTTATCGGGAGGGGCGAGCTCCTACGAGCAGTACTTC
CASSLSGGASSYEQYF
>TRBD1|.|TRBJ2-7|15|TRBV15
TGTGCCACCAGACCGGACAGGGGAGGCTCCTACGAGCAGTACTTC
CATRPDRGGSYEQYF
>TRBD1|.|TRBJ1-4|16|TRBV5-4
TGTGCCAGCAGCGATGACAGGGAAGGTCAGGATGAAAAACTGTTTTTT
CASSDDREGQDEKLFF
>.|.|TRBJ2-1|14|TRBV7-6
TGTGCCAGCAGCCTATACACAGGTTACAATGAGCAGTTCTTC
CASSLYTGYNEQFF
>TRBD1|.|TRBJ1-2|15|TRBV9
TGTGCCAGCAGCCCATGGGAGGGGGCGTCCGATGGCTACACCTTC
CASSPWEGASDGYTF
>TRBD2|.|TRBJ2-3|16|TRBV4-3
TGCGCCAGCAGCCAAGGCGCGGGAGTGATCACAGATACGCAGTATTTT
CASSQGAGVITDTQYF
>.|.|TRBJ1-5|14|TRBV6-5
TGTGCCAGCAGTTACGACCCAGGCGGACAGCCCCAGCATTTT
CASSYDPGGQPQHF
>.|.|TRBJ2-7|16|TRBV18
TGTGCCAGCTCACAGTCTCCCGAAACAGACCTTTACGAGCAGTACTTC
CASSQSPETDLYEQYF
>TRBD2|.|TRBJ2-7|17|TRBV4-1
TGCGCCAGCAGCCAAGTGACTAGCGGGGGGACCTCCTACGAGCAGTACTTC
CASSQVTSGGTSYEQYF
>.|.|TRBJ1-6|15|TRBV19
TGTGCCAGTAGCGTCACCAGTTACTATAATTCACCCCTCCACTTT
CASSVTSYYNSPLHF
>TRBD1|.|TRBJ2-1|14|TRBV27
TGTGCCAGCAGTCCCCGGGACAGCGCGAATGAGCAGTTCTTC
CASSPRDSANEQFF
>.|once|TRBJ2-7|13|TRBV27
TGTGCCAGCAGAGCTGACAAATCCTACGAGCAGTACTTC
CASRADKSYEQYF
>.|.|TRBJ2-2|11|TRBV28
TGTGCCAGCAGCCCCCACCGGGAGCTGTTTTTT
CASSPHRELFF
>.|once|TRBJ2-7|15|TRBV18
TGTGCCAGCTCACCAGAGGGTCAAAGCTCCTACGAGCAGTACTTC
CASSPEGQSSYEQYF
>.|.|TRBJ1-2|14|TRBV6-1
TGTGCCAGCAGTGAAATAGGAGTTTCCTATGGCTACACCTTC
CASSEIGVSYGYTF
>TRBD2|.|TRBJ2-7|15|TRBV7-8
TGTGCCAGCAGCTTAGAGCGGGGGGGCCTGTACGAGCAGTACTTC
CASSLERGGLYEQYF
>.|.|TRBJ2-7|16|TRBV7-9
TGTGCCAGCAGCTTAATTTTCGGGGGCCGCGTGGGAGAGCAGTACTTC
CASSLIFGGRVGEQYF
>.|.|TRBJ1-2|12|TRBV19
TGTGCCAGTAGTGGAGGGGATTATGGCTACACCTTC
CASSGGDYGYTF
>.|.|TRBJ2-2|14|TRBV19
TGTGCCAGTAGTATTCCCGGAAACACCGGGGAGCTGTTTTTT
CASSIPGNTGELFF
>.|.|TRBJ2-3|14|TRBV13
TGTGCCAGCAGCGAACAGTCTAGCACAGATACGCAGTATTTT
CASSEQSSTDTQYF
>.|.|TRBJ2-7|12|TRBV2
TGTGCCACCCTGGACAGATCCTACGAGCAGTACTTC
CATLDRSYEQYF
>.|.|TRBJ2-2|11|TRBV27
TGTGCCAGCAGTTCCTCAAGGGAGCTGTTTTTT
CASSSSRELFF
>.|once|TRBJ2-7|15|TRBV4-1
TGCGCCAGCAGCCAAACCAACTCCAGGGGAAGTGAGCAGTACTTC
CASSQTNSRGSEQYF
>TRBD1|.|TRBJ2-2|17|TRBV28
TGTGCCAGCAGTTTAAATTGGGAGACAGGGGACACCGGGGAGCTGTTTTTT
CASSLNWETGDTGELFF
>TRBD2|.|TRBJ2-1|14|TRBV5-4
TGTGCCAGCAGCCCTCTAGCGGGAGGCAGTGAGCAGTTCTTC
CASSPLAGGSEQFF
>.|.|TRBJ1-3|15|TRBV5-4
TGTGCCAGCAGCTTCCGGGGAGGTTCTGGAAACACCATATATTTT
CASSFRGGSGNTIYF
>TRBD1|.|TRBJ1-1|17|TRBV5-1
TGCGCCAGCAGCCGAGGGACAGGGAAGTCCATTGGGACTGAAGCTTTCTTT
CASSRGTGKSIGTEAFF
>TRBD1|once|TRBJ2-7|15|TRBV4-2
TGTGCCAGCAGCCAGAGGGGGACAGGAAACTACGAGCAGTACTTC
CASSQRGTGNYEQYF
>TRBD1|.|TRBJ2-7|14|TRBV2
TGTGCCAGCAGCGGACAGGGGGCTATCCACGAGCAGTACTTC
CASSGQGAIHEQYF